This T cell receptor beta chain was found in a study of blood T cell repertoires in COVID-19. The wider study: Sites in the United States, Italy and Spain provided acute and convalescent COVID-19 samples. T cells, B-cell-depleted T cells, or PBMCs provided the cDNA or gDNA that served as material.

The CDR3 runs to 14 residues. V was pared by 4 bases and J by 8 bases, with 7 bases of the junction left unmatched. In germline, CDR1 is SGDLS, CDR2 YYNGEE. Seattle patient enrollment occurred during active infection, with longitudinal follow-up thereafter. Study processing details: Amplification of reference gene primers was used by the study to estimate nucleated cell counts. Profiling relied on immunoSEQ multiplex PCR, and the TCRdb table lists in-frame clones only, not all of them. V and J calls and clone size are given by that table; D and trimming were obtained from the DNA. The sample yields 180,000 or so clones, roughly 80% seen once.

The sample comprised peripheral blood. The source is a woman aged 40 to 50 with COVID-19, enrolled during active disease. The V and J genes are TRBV9 and TRBJ1-4, with 8 bases identical to TRBD1. The CDR3 DNA reads TGTGCCAGCAGCCCGGGACAGGTGGGGGAAAAACTGTTTTTT. It translates to CASSPGQVGEKLFF.